Shown below are 26 T cell receptor beta chains from a single sample sequenced in a study of Graves' ophthalmopathy and Graves' hyperthyroidism. The study amplified TCR beta CDR3 regions using RNA transcripts. HTBI primers primed a first-round RT-PCR, and a second-round multiplex PCR followed. TCRdb reanalysed the multiplex PCR reads using MiXCR and keeps one entry per CDR3 protein. Seen here are a few hundred thousand distinct CDR3 sequences, 15% observed once, and the top ten hold approximately 7%. The sequenced sample consisted of peripheral blood. These receptor sequences come from a woman aged 18-29 years with stable Graves' hyperthyroidism.

The gene calls are TRBV6-1 and TRBJ1-5; D remains ambiguous. Germline loops: CDR1 MNHNS, CDR2 SASEGT. Trimming took 0 bases from V and 4 from J, leaving 4 bases between them. The CDR3 is 13 amino acids. The CDR3 nucleotides are TGTGCCAGCAGTGAAGCGTGGAATCAGCCCCAGCATTTT. Its translation: CASSEAWNQPQHF.

Only a few counts were recorded for this clonotype. J is TRBJ1-1 and V is TRBV2; TRBD1 might be the D (5 bases). V lost 7 bases to trimming and J lost 2 bases, with 11 bases between them. CDR1 SNHLY and CDR2 FYNNEI come from the germline V gene. This CDR3 spans 13 amino acids. The CDR3 sequence is CASIGTANTEAFF. CDR3 nucleotides: TGTGCCAGCATCGGGACCGCCAACACTGAAGCTTTCTTT.

Comments on this clonotype: This may stem from a read error, because a much larger clone lies one nucleotide away. The missing conserved phenylalanine or tryptophan at the end of this CDR3 makes a read error likely. The chain uses TRBV20-1 and TRBJ2-7; D is perhaps TRBD1 (6 bases). The V gene's germline CDR1 is DFQATT and CDR2 SNEGSKA (reference sequence). Trimming removed 3 bases from V and 3 bases from J, with 18 bases in between. The CDR3 consists of 15 residues. This CDR3 is CSARGAGTNNYEQYL. CDR3 nucleotide sequence: TGCAGTGCTAGGGGAGCCGGGACAAACAACTACGAGCAGTACTTG.

The sample holds a few counts of this clonotype. The V and J genes are TRBV6-1 and TRBJ2-2, with 8 positions matching TRBD2. Germline V CDR1 and CDR2: MNHNS, SASEGT. V shed 6 bases and J 4 bases; nucleotides not matched to a gene: 4. This CDR3 spans 14 amino acids. The CDR3 spells CASRRGAATGELFF. DNA for the CDR3: TGTGCCAGCAGGCGGGGGGCAGCCACCGGGGAGCTGTTTTTT.

This clonotype was picked up many times. The chain couples TRBV19 to TRBJ1-1; possibly TRBD1 for D (5 bases). V was cut by 2 bases and J by 5 bases, with 15 bases left in between. The CDR3 is 15 residues long. Germline V CDR1 and CDR2: LNHDA, SQIVND (reference sequence). CDR3: CASSIRDPVGTEAFF. CDR3 sequence (DNA): TGTGCCAGTAGTATAAGGGACCCGGTCGGTACTGAAGCTTTCTTT.

The chain is built from TRBV6-5 and TRBJ1-2, with 8 bases that match TRBD1. The V segment lost 7 bases and the J segment 4 bases; nucleotides outside the gene matches: 5. CDR3 length equals 13 residues. The germline gives CDR1 MNHEY, CDR2 SVGAGI. The CDR3 DNA reads as TGTGCCAGCATTATAGACAGGGGCTATGGCTACACCTTC. Translation: CASIIDRGYGYTF.

This sequence joins TRBV19 and TRBJ1-5; tentative D call: TRBD1 (5 bases). CDR3 length: 14 amino acids. V shed 5 bases and J shed 7 bases, with 15 bases lying between them. Germline values: CDR1 LNHDA, CDR2 SQIVND (reference sequence). CDR3 sequence reads: CASSHQGLKQPQHF. CDR3 coding DNA: TGTGCCAGTAGTCACCAGGGTCTGAAGCAGCCCCAGCATTTT.

This clonotype was seen at least ten times. The genes are TRBV27 and TRBJ2-6; weak D call: TRBD1 (6 bases). The CDR3 consists of 15 residues. V was shortened by 4 bases and J by 4 bases, with 11 bases between the two germline ends. From germline, CDR1 is MNHEY and CDR2 SMNVEV (reference sequence). CDR3 region: CASSSDSAGANVLTF. CDR3 coding DNA: TGTGCCAGCAGTTCGGACAGTGCCGGGGCCAACGTCCTGACTTTC.

In this sample, this clonotype turned up many times. The chain links TRBV7-8 to TRBJ2-7; 9 bases match TRBD2. The V gene end was trimmed by 1 base and the J gene end by 5 bases; junction bases not matched to a gene: 6. The CDR3 runs 15 residues. The germline V gene has CDR1 SGHVS and CDR2 FQNEAQ. CDR3 region: CASSLGPSGVHEQYF. The CDR3 DNA is TGTGCCAGCAGCTTAGGCCCTAGCGGGGTCCACGAGCAGTACTTC.

In this sample, this clonotype turned up many times. This chain's CDR3 is CASSLRRTHTEAFF. The DNA for the CDR3 is TGTGCCAGTAGTCTTCGACGAACCCACACTGAAGCTTTCTTT. This rearrangement joins TRBV19 to TRBJ1-1; no reliable D call. The CDR3 runs to 14 residues. CDR1 and CDR2 (germline): LNHDA, SQIVND (reference sequence). V lost 5 bases, J lost 3 bases, and 13 bases lay in between.

This clonotype was seen a handful of times. The V and J genes are TRBV11-3 and TRBJ2-6; D is unresolved. V lost 6 bases and J 4 bases, leaving 13 bases between the germline ends. The CDR3 covers 15 residues. Germline values: CDR1 SGHNT, CDR2 YENEEA. The CDR3 DNA follows: TGTGCCAGCAGTACCCCCCTTGGGGGGGCCAACGTCCTGACTTTC. Translating it yields CASSTPLGGANVLTF.

At least ten counts were recorded for this clonotype. This chain links TRBV12-3 or TRBV12-4 with TRBJ1-6; maybe TRBD1 (5 bases). This CDR3 is 13 amino acids long. V shed 6 bases and J shed 13 bases, with 16 bases lying between them. The CDR3 DNA sequence: TGTGCCAGCAGCTCTCTGGGGCGGGCTCCCCTCCACTTT. Protein sequence: CASSSLGRAPLHF.

This clonotype was counted many times. The V call is TRBV29-1, the J call TRBJ1-1; D gene uncertain. The germline V and J ends were trimmed by 7 bases and 0 bases, with 12 bases remaining between them. The CDR3 totals 13 residues. The germline CDR1 and CDR2 sequences are SQVTM and ANQGSEA. CDR3: CSAMDFMNTEAFF. In DNA, the CDR3 is TGCAGCGCCATGGATTTCATGAACACTGAAGCTTTCTTT.

This clonotype has at least ten counts. The J gene is TRBJ1-1, the V gene TRBV20-1; 8 nucleotides agree with TRBD1. The V and J ends lost 0 bases and 0 bases, in that order; junction bases with no gene match: 6. From germline, CDR1 is DFQATT and CDR2 SNEGSKA (reference sequence). CDR3 length equals 16 residues. CDR3 sequence: CSARDHRGVVNTEAFF. The CDR3 DNA reads as TGCAGTGCTAGAGATCACAGGGGGGTGGTGAACACTGAAGCTTTCTTT.

The chain carries TRBV7-2 and TRBJ2-7, with D perhaps TRBD1 or TRBD2 (5 bases each). The germline V gene encodes CDR1 SGHTA and CDR2 FQGNSA. The CDR3 length is 13 residues. Deletions cut 4 bases from V and 6 bases from J, with 13 bases between. The CDR3 DNA sequence: TGTGCCAGCAGCTCCCCCGGGGCTAGCGAGCAGTACTTC. This codes for CASSSPGASEQYF. The complete variable domain, with remaining parts taken from reference TRBV7-2 and TRBJ2-7, reads GAGVSQSPSNKVTEKGKDVELRCDPISGHTALYWYRQSLGQGLEFLIYFQGNSAPDKSGLPSDRFSAERTGGSVSTLTIQRTQQEDSAVYLCASSSPGASEQYFGPGTRLTVT.

This clonotype was counted ten times or more. The gene calls are TRBV11-2 and TRBJ2-5; TRBD2 matches 7 bases. Germline V CDR1 and CDR2: SGHAT, FQNNGV. The CDR3 length is 15 residues. Trimming took 5 bases from V and 5 from J; bases not matched to a gene: 11. This CDR3 is CASSPDLTSDETQYF. The CDR3, as DNA: TGTGCCAGCAGCCCCGACCTTACTAGCGACGAGACCCAGTACTTC.

This clonotype was recorded many times. This chain connects TRBV27 to TRBJ2-7, with D uncertain. Germline CDR1 reads MNHEY; CDR2 reads SMNVEV (reference sequence). This CDR3 has 10 residues. Trimming stripped 8 bases from V and 5 bases from J, with 7 bases between. CDR3 amino acids: CASGLNEQYF. The CDR3 DNA sequence: TGTGCCAGCGGGTTGAACGAGCAGTACTTC.

At least ten counts were recorded for this clonotype. CDR3 DNA sequence: TGCAGTGTAGGGGCCTATAGCAATCAGCCCCAGCATTTT. Amino acid sequence: CSVGAYSNQPQHF. The gene calls are TRBV20-1 and TRBJ1-5, with D maybe TRBD1 (5 bases). The CDR3 spans 13 residues. V dropped 7 bases and J dropped 0 bases, with 10 bases sitting between them. Germline assignment: CDR1 DFQATT and CDR2 SNEGSKA (reference sequence).

This chain connects TRBV7-9 to TRBJ2-7, with D possibly being TRBD1 (5 bases). V shed 3 bases and J shed 0 bases, with 9 bases lying between them. The germline V gene has CDR1 SEHNR and CDR2 FQNEAQ (reference sequence). The CDR3 is made up of 14 amino acids. Here the CDR3 reads CASSFRQYSYEQYF. Here the CDR3 DNA reads TGTGCCAGCAGCTTTAGACAGTACTCCTACGAGCAGTACTTC.

This chain uses TRBV5-4 with TRBJ2-5; the D call may be TRBD1 or TRBD2 (5 bases each). V lost 3 bases and J 0 bases, leaving 12 bases between the germline ends. Germline values: CDR1 SGHNT, CDR2 YYREEE (reference sequence). The CDR3 is made up of 15 amino acids. Written as DNA, the CDR3 is TGTGCCAGCAGCTCTCCCCGGGACGACCAAGAGACCCAGTACTTC. Protein product: CASSSPRDDQETQYF.

This clonotype has a count of ten or more. This chain joins TRBV19 and TRBJ1-5, with 7 bases matching TRBD1. V shed 4 bases, J shed 2 bases, and the junction held 8 bases outside the gene matches. The CDR3 consists of 16 residues. The V gene's germline CDR1 is LNHDA and CDR2 SQIVND (reference sequence). The CDR3 DNA reads as TGTGCCAGTAGTACCTCTTTTACAGGGGGCAATCAGCCCCAGCATTTT. Its protein product is CASSTSFTGGNQPQHF.

At least ten counts were recorded for this clonotype. V usage is TRBV25-1 and J usage is TRBJ1-2; D is unclear. Germline assignment: CDR1 MGHDK and CDR2 SYGVNS. The CDR3 runs 14 residues. V lost 4 bases and J 4 bases, leaving 13 bases between the germline ends. The CDR3 protein is CASSVSGFGYGYTF. The CDR3 DNA reads TGTGCCAGCAGTGTATCGGGCTTTGGCTATGGCTACACCTTC.

To note about this clonotype: A read error may be the cause here, since a much bigger clone is one base away. The J gene is TRBJ1-1, the V gene TRBV7-2; possibly TRBD1 for D (5 bases). Germline-derived CDR1 and CDR2 are SGHTA and FQGNSA. This CDR3 spans 11 amino acids. The CDR3 bases are TGTTCCAGCAGACAGACTCCTGAAGCTTTCTTT. Its translation: CSSRQTPEAFF.

This clonotype was detected many times. The chain is built from TRBV6-5 and TRBJ1-1; D unresolved. With 3 bases removed from V and 4 bases from J, the gap between germline ends came to 12 bases. Per the germline V gene, CDR1 is MNHEY and CDR2 is SVGAGI. The CDR3 runs to 14 residues. In nucleotides, the CDR3 is TGTGCCAGCAGTTATGTGGGTTTAGGCACTGAAGCTTTCTTT. This encodes CASSYVGLGTEAFF.

Only a few counts were recorded for this clonotype. This chain connects TRBV10-2 to TRBJ1-5; no clear D. The CDR3 runs 16 residues. Trimming pared 2 bases from V and 0 bases from J, leaving 11 bases between. Germline V gene data show CDR1 as WSHSY and CDR2 as SAAADI. CDR3 sequence: CASSERSSYSNQPQHF. In nucleotides, the CDR3 is TGCGCCAGCAGTGAGAGGTCCTCCTATAGCAATCAGCCCCAGCATTTT.

In this sample, this clonotype turned up many times. The chain joins TRBV24-1 to TRBJ1-2, with a possible D match to TRBD1 (5 bases). The CDR3 spans 14 residues. Per the germline V gene, CDR1 is KGHDR and CDR2 is SFDVKD. V shed 2 bases and J shed 3 bases, with 9 bases lying between them. CDR3 amino acids: CATSDSRRDYGYTF. DNA of the CDR3: TGTGCCACCAGTGATTCGCGCAGGGACTATGGCTACACCTTC.